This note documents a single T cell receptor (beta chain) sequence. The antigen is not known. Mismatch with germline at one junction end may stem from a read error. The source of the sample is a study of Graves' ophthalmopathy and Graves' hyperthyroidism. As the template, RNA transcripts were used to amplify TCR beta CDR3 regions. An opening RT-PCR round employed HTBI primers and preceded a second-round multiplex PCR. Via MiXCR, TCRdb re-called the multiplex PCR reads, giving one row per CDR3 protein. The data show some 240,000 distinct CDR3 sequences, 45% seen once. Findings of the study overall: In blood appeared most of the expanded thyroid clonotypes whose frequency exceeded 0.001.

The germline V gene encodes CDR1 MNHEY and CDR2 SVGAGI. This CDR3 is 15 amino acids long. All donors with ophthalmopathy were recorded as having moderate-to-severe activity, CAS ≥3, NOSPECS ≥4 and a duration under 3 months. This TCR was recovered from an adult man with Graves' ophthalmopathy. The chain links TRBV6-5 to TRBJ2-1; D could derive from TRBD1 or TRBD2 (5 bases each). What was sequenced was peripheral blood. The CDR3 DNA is TGTGCCATCAGTGAGTCCTGGGACCACCTAAAAGAGCAGTTCTTC. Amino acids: CAISESWDHLKEQFF.